Below, 14 T cell receptor beta chains from the same sample are listed, as sequenced in a study of CD8+ T cells in alopecia areata (dated by TCRdb to 2017 to 2018). The time point label, as the study defines it: baseline before oral tofacitinib. To prepare the library, the immunoSEQ multiplex PCR assay was applied. RNA was extracted from all samples and reverse transcribed into cDNA as template for TCR sequencing. The table was pulled from immuneACCESS by TCRdb, which kept in-frame rearrangements only. Such tables lose some clones; where checked, under half of the loss comes from unresolved V genes, and the rest has no known cause. Counted in this sample were roughly 250,000 clones; under 80% of them appeared once. Roughly 1.2% of the sample rests with the top ten. Specimen: CD4+ T cells sorted from blood, collected at week 0. The receptors shown here come from a human donor with alopecia areata.

This clone was observed a few times. The chain carries TRBV29-1 and TRBJ2-2; no reliable D call. The CDR3 totals 14 residues. Germline CDR1 reads SQVTM; CDR2 reads ANQGSEA. V was pared by 4 bases and J by 4 bases, with 13 bases between. CDR3 amino acids: CSVGSIRTTGELFF. CDR3 coding DNA: TGCAGCGTTGGCAGCATACGAACCACCGGGGAGCTGTTTTTT.

This chain links TRBV7-2 with TRBJ2-2; a possible D gene is TRBD2 (6 bases). CDR1 SGHTA and CDR2 FQGNSA come from the germline V gene. The CDR3 is 15 amino acids. The V end lost 5 bases, the J end lost 4 bases, and 14 bases lay between the germline ends. CDR3 sequence (DNA): TGTGCCAGCAGCCCGGAACTAGCCGGCACCGGGGAGCTGTTTTTT. Amino acids: CASSPELAGTGELFF.

The DNA of the CDR3 is TGTGCCTGGAGCAAGACAGGGGAAGGCGGCTACACCTTC. The encoded protein is CAWSKTGEGGYTF. The chain is built from TRBV30 and TRBJ1-2; 8 bases fit TRBD1. V gave up 3 bases and J gave up 8 bases; unmatched junction bases: 8. CDR1 and CDR2 (germline): GTSNPN, SVGIG (reference sequence). The CDR3 runs to 13 residues.

This clone was seen once. This chain connects TRBV30 to TRBJ1-1; D is uncertain. CDR3 length equals 12 residues. Germline V gene sequence: CDR1 GTSNPN, CDR2 SVGIG (reference sequence). Trimming took off 1 base at V and 10 bases at J, with 13 bases between the two ends. The CDR3 coding sequence is TGTGCCTGGAGTGGACTAAATTATCGAGCTTTCTTT. It encodes CAWSGLNYRAFF.

The chain is built from TRBV30 and TRBJ1-6; TRBD1 might be the D (6 bases). There are 14 residues in the CDR3. CDR1 is GTSNPN, CDR2 SVGIG, per germline (reference sequence). V lost 2 bases and J lost 7, with 12 bases in between. The CDR3 sequence is CAWSPGGANSPLHF. CDR3 in DNA: TGTGCCTGGAGTCCCGGGGGCGCGAATTCACCCCTCCACTTT.

This chain uses TRBV4-1 with TRBJ1-2, with 7 bases that match TRBD1. V was pared by 4 bases and J by 4 bases, with 3 bases of the junction left unmatched. CDR1 and CDR2 from the germline V gene are MGHRA and YSYEKL. The CDR3 length is 13 residues. The CDR3 sequence: CASSPGQSYGYTF. The CDR3 DNA reads TGCGCCAGCAGCCCGGGACAGTCCTATGGCTACACCTTC.

V gene TRBV5-1 combines with J gene TRBJ1-1; D perhaps matches TRBD1 (5 bases). With 0 bases removed from V and 1 base from J, the gap between germline ends came to 10 bases. The germline CDR1 and CDR2 sequences are SGHRS and YFSETQ. CDR3 size: 15 residues. In nucleotides, the CDR3 is TGCGCCAGCAGCTTGGATCCCCAGGGGAACACTGAAGCTTTCTTT. Its protein is CASSLDPQGNTEAFF. Variable domain in full (rest from reference TRBV5-1 and TRBJ1-1): KAGVTQTPRYLIKTRGQQVTLSCSPISGHRSVSWYQQTPGQGLQFLFEYFSETQRNKGNFPGRFSGRQFSNSRSEMNVSTLELGDSALYLCASSLDPQGNTEAFFGQGTRLTVV.

The chain recombines TRBV2 with TRBJ1-2; 7 bases line up with TRBD1. The germline V gene encodes CDR1 SNHLY and CDR2 FYNNEI. The CDR3 runs to 14 residues. V was clipped by 5 bases and J by 4 bases; unmatched bases: 7. The DNA of the CDR3 is TGTGCCAGCAGTCCGTACAGGGGAGTCTATGGCTACACCTTC. This translates into CASSPYRGVYGYTF.

This chain uses TRBV2 with TRBJ1-1; 8 positions agree with TRBD1. V was clipped by 6 bases and J by 5 bases; unmatched bases: 8. The CDR3 covers 14 residues. Germline CDR1 and CDR2: SNHLY and FYNNEI. The chain's CDR3 is CASSPETGVTEAFF. The CDR3 DNA reads TGTGCCAGCAGCCCCGAGACAGGGGTTACTGAAGCTTTCTTT.

The rearrangement links TRBV27 to TRBJ2-1; the D gene is possibly TRBD2 (6 bases). Looked up from germline, CDR1 is MNHEY and CDR2 is SMNVEV (reference sequence). The ends were cut back, 4 bases at V and 10 bases at J, with 11 bases in the middle. This CDR3 region has 12 residues. The CDR3 bases are TGTGCCAGCAGTTCACTGGGGAGGGAGCAGTTCTTC. Translation: CASSSLGREQFF.

This clone has just a few counts. V gene TRBV6-5 combines with J gene TRBJ2-7, with a possible D match to TRBD2 (5 bases). The CDR3 length is 13 residues. Trimming took off 4 bases at V and 0 bases at J, with 7 bases between the two ends. Looked up from germline, CDR1 is MNHEY and CDR2 is SVGAGI. For the CDR3, the DNA is TGTGCCAGCAGTTCGAGGGTCTCCTACGAGCAGTACTTC. Translated, it gives CASSSRVSYEQYF.

This chain links TRBV12-5 with TRBJ1-1; TRBD1 agrees at 7 bases. Germline V lookup: CDR1 LGHNT, CDR2 FRNRAP. There are 13 residues in the CDR3. Trimming removed 0 bases from V and 11 bases from J; junction bases left unmatched: 6. The CDR3, as DNA: TGTGCTAGTGGTTTGGTACGCACAGGGGATGCTTTCTTT. Its translation: CASGLVRTGDAFF.

This clone has only a few counts. J is TRBJ2-1 and V is TRBV27; TRBD1 might be the D (5 bases). CDR3 length: 16 amino acids. CDR1 is MNHEY and CDR2 is SMNVEV in the germline V gene (reference sequence). Trimming left V 5 bases short and J 2 bases short, with 16 bases between. The CDR3 sequence: CASSIRTPRTYNEQFF. CDR3 nucleotides: TGTGCCAGCAGTATCAGGACACCGAGGACCTACAATGAGCAGTTCTTC.

This sequence joins TRBV30 and TRBJ2-3; 8 nucleotides align to TRBD1. V lost 3 bases and J lost 2; bases outside the gene matches: 10. This CDR3 has 16 residues. Per germline, CDR1 GTSNPN and CDR2 SVGIG (reference sequence). The CDR3 here is CAWSPAGTGLTDTQYF. CDR3 nucleotides: TGTGCCTGGAGCCCGGCCGGGACAGGTCTCACAGATACGCAGTATTTT.